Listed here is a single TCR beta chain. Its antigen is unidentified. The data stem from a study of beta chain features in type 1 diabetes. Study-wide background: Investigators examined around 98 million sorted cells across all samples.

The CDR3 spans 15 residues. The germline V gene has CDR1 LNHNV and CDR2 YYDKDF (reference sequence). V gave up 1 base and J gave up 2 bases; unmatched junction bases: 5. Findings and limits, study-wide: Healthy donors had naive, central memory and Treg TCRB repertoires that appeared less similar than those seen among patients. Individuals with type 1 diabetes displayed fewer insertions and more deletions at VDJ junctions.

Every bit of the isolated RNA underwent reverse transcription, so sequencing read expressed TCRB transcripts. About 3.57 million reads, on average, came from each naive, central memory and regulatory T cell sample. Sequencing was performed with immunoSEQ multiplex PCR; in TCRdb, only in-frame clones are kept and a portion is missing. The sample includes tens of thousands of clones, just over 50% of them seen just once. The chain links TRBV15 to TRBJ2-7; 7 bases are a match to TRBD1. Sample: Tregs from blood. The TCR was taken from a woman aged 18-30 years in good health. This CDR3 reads CATSRGRDSTYEQYF. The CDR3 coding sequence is TGTGCCACCAGCAGAGGCCGGGACAGTACCTACGAGCAGTACTTC.